The rows below give T cell receptor beta chains drawn from one sample of a study of shared clonotypes between healthy human individuals. Sequenced by immunoSEQ multiplex PCR; TCRdb stores in-frame clones only, minus some. The sample records 470,000 or so clones, 81% being singletons. Material: PBMCs. These receptors were collected from a woman aged 40 to 50 in good health. Some clones in this sample may be carry-over from other donors' samples. Both conserved end residues are part of each CDR3. The D gene is left open where the match is weak. The size entry is marked missing in some rows and otherwise reads once, few, many or a size class.

CASSATSVGELFF	TGTGCCAGCAGCGCAACTAGTGTCGGGGAGCTGTTTTTT	.	.	TRBV11-2	TRBJ2-2
CATSRARGTPYF	TGTGCCACCAGCAGAGCCAGGGGGACACCGTACTTC	TRBD1	.	TRBV15	TRBJ2-7
CASSIPGLAGGNTGELFF	TGTGCCAGTAGTATACCCGGACTAGCGGGAGGAAACACCGGGGAGCTGTTTTTT	TRBD2	few	TRBV19	TRBJ2-2
CASSLVRTTAGNEQFF	TGCGCCAGCAGCTTGGTCCGGACCACGGCGGGCAATGAGCAGTTCTTC	.	.	TRBV5-1	TRBJ2-1
CASSIDRAYEQYF	TGCGCCAGCAGCATTGACAGAGCCTACGAGCAGTACTTC	.	.	TRBV5-1	TRBJ2-7
CASSLEGEHEAFF	TGTGCCAGCAGCTTGGAAGGAGAACATGAAGCTTTCTTT	.	.	TRBV5-6	TRBJ1-1
CASGGGINEQFF	TGTGCCAGCGGTGGTGGGATTAATGAGCAGTTCTTC	.	.	TRBV7-8	TRBJ2-1
CASSPPRATNEKLFF	TGTGCCAGCTCACCACCCCGTGCAACTAATGAAAAACTGTTTTTT	.	.	TRBV18	TRBJ1-4
CASSSFSGSRYNEQFF	TGTGCCAGCAGCTCGTTTAGCGGGAGCCGCTACAATGAGCAGTTCTTC	TRBD2	.	TRBV7-8	TRBJ2-1
CSVVTGLNTEAFF	TGCAGCGTTGTCACAGGGCTGAACACTGAAGCTTTCTTT	.	.	TRBV29-1	TRBJ1-1
CASSESVGAPYEQYF	TGTGCCAGCAGTGAAAGTGTGGGGGCCCCCTACGAGCAGTACTTC	.	many	TRBV6-1	TRBJ2-7
CASSQDGTSTFYEQYF	TGCGCCAGCAGCCAAGATGGGACTAGCACGTTCTACGAGCAGTACTTC	TRBD2	few	TRBV4-3	TRBJ2-7
CSAGTSAGELFF	TGCAGCGCCGGGACTAGCGCCGGGGAGCTGTTTTTT	TRBD2	.	TRBV29-1	TRBJ2-2
CASSPWDTPTNYGYTF	TGTGCCAGTAGTCCGTGGGACACCCCCACTAACTATGGCTACACCTTC	.	.	TRBV19	TRBJ1-2
CASSRGDSPYEQYF	TGTGCCAGCAGCCGAGGGGACAGCCCCTACGAGCAGTACTTC	TRBD1	.	TRBV4-2	TRBJ2-7